The 2 T cell receptor beta chains below were found in one sample sequenced in a study of vaccination and CD4 T cells after COVID-19. No antigens are known for them. As for treatment: roughly nine-day PBMC culture with coronavirus spike peptide pools or control peptides (ViraFEST assay). Once obtained from cultured CD4+ T cells, the DNA was sequenced using the Oncomine TCR Beta short-read assay. TCRdb recomputed calls from the PCR reads with MiXCR, one row per CDR3 protein. The table has under 20,000 distinct CDR3 sequences, approximately 52% seen once. The sequencing input was CD4+ T cells from blood, cultured in vitro. These receptors originate from a human donor who had recovered from COVID-19.

V gene TRBV5-1 combines with J gene TRBJ2-3; the D gene is possibly TRBD1 (6 bases). V lost 7 bases and J 1 base, leaving 13 bases between the germline ends. Germline V gene lookup returns CDR1 SGHRS and CDR2 YFSETQ. There are 14 residues in the CDR3. The CDR3, as DNA: TGCGCCAGCTCGATAGGGGGAGGCACAGATACGCAGTATTTT. This encodes CASSIGGGTDTQYF.

V gene TRBV7-6 combines with J gene TRBJ2-1; 10 bases line up with TRBD1. This CDR3 spans 18 amino acids. Germline CDR1 is SGHVS and CDR2 is FNYEAQ. V lost 1 base, J lost 8 bases, and 14 bases stayed unmatched. CDR3 region: CASSLGRDRGFSGYEQFF. CDR3 in DNA: TGTGCCAGCAGCTTAGGAAGGGACAGGGGATTCTCTGGCTATGAGCAGTTCTTC. Combining the CDR3 with reference TRBV7-6 and TRBJ2-1 gives the whole variable domain GAGVSQSPRYKVTKRGQDVALRCDPISGHVSLYWYRQALGQGPEFLTYFNYEAQQDKSGLPNDRFSAERPEGSISTLTIQRTEQRDSAMYRCASSLGRDRGFSGYEQFFGPGTRLTVL.